These 30 T cell receptor beta chains were sequenced from one sample in a study of T cell changes during pregnancy in multiple sclerosis. The data were produced by immunoSEQ multiplex PCR, yet TCRdb's version contains in-frame clones alone and is incomplete. The sample lists more than 55,000 clones, roughly 92% occurring once. Source: peripheral blood, taken in the first trimester of pregnancy. The receptors were sampled from a female donor in good health, enrolled as a control in a pregnancy study.

This chain uses TRBV5-1 with TRBJ2-2, with D perhaps TRBD1 (7 bases). Germline CDR1 reads SGHRS; CDR2 reads YFSETQ. V was pared by 2 bases and J by 5 bases, with 13 bases between. The CDR3 has 15 residues. The CDR3 reads CASSLQQGGTGELFF. The CDR3 DNA reads as TGCGCCAGCAGCTTACAGCAGGGGGGAACCGGGGAGCTGTTTTTT.

The chain links TRBV15 to TRBJ2-3; 9 bases are shared with TRBD2. With V trimmed by 0 bases and J by 5 bases, 9 bases remained unmatched. This CDR3 has 17 amino acids. Germline lookup yields CDR1 LNHNV and CDR2 YYDKDF (reference sequence). CDR3 sequence (DNA): TGTGCCACCAGCAGAGATATAATAGCGGGAGAACGAGATACGCAGTATTTT. Translating gives CATSRDIIAGERDTQYF.

V is TRBV9 and J is TRBJ2-7; D remains unclear. This CDR3 comprises 14 residues. Trimming shortened V by 4 bases and J by 0 bases, and 11 bases separated the two germline ends. Germline loops: CDR1 SGDLS, CDR2 YYNGEE. DNA of the CDR3: TGTGCCAGCAGCCCCCATTCGAGCTCCTACGAGCAGTACTTC. Translation gives CASSPHSSSYEQYF.

The chain combines TRBV28 with TRBJ2-7; 8 bases map to TRBD2. J was trimmed by 4 bases and V by 5 bases; bases with no gene match: 1. Per the germline V gene, CDR1 is MDHEN and CDR2 is SYDVKM. This CDR3 spans 12 amino acids. The CDR3 region is CASSPGGYEQYF. The CDR3 DNA follows: TGTGCCAGCAGTCCGGGGGGGTACGAGCAGTACTTC.

This clone was seen a single time. The genes are TRBV6-1 and TRBJ2-3; TRBD1 agrees at 8 bases. This CDR3 contains 15 residues. The ends lost 7 bases at V and 4 bases at J; junction bases unmatched: 10. CDR1 is MNHNS, CDR2 SASEGT, per germline. CDR3 in DNA: TGTGCCAGCATAGAGACAGGGGTTGTCCCAGATACGCAGTATTTT. As protein: CASIETGVVPDTQYF.

The V gene is TRBV25-1, the J gene TRBJ2-7; weak D call: TRBD2 (6 bases). This CDR3 has 15 residues. V lost 3 bases and J lost 0, with 12 bases in between. Germline V gives CDR1 MGHDK, CDR2 SYGVNS. The CDR3 protein is CASSDGRGSSYEQYF. The CDR3, as DNA: TGTGCCAGCAGTGATGGACGGGGGAGCTCCTACGAGCAGTACTTC.

The chain uses TRBV5-1 and TRBJ2-7, with a possible D match to TRBD1 (6 bases). V gave up 4 bases and J gave up 7 bases, with 15 bases separating them. The germline gives CDR1 SGHRS, CDR2 YFSETQ. The CDR3 is made up of 13 amino acids. The CDR3 DNA follows: TGCGCCAGCAGCACTGGCCCCCAGGGGGAGCAGTACTTC. Its protein is CASSTGPQGEQYF. Supplemented by reference TRBV5-1 and TRBJ2-7, the full variable domain reads KAGVTQTPRYLIKTRGQQVTLSCSPISGHRSVSWYQQTPGQGLQFLFEYFSETQRNKGNFPGRFSGRQFSNSRSEMNVSTLELGDSALYLCASSTGPQGEQYFGPGTRLTVT.

This rearrangement joins TRBV7-7 to TRBJ2-1; tentatively, D is TRBD2 (6 bases). This CDR3 has 16 amino acids. V was pared by 3 bases and J by 1 base, with 13 bases between. Per germline, CDR1 SSHAT and CDR2 FNYEAQ (reference sequence). CDR3 in amino acids: CASSFGPGLSYNEQFF. CDR3 nucleotide sequence: TGTGCCAGCAGCTTTGGTCCGGGACTGTCCTACAATGAGCAGTTCTTC. The full variable domain, completed using reference TRBV7-7 and TRBJ2-1, is GAGVSQSPRYKVTKRGQDVTLRCDPISSHATLYWYQQALGQGPEFLTYFNYEAQPDKSGLPSDRFSAERPEGSISTLTIQRTEQRDSAMYRCASSFGPGLSYNEQFFGPGTRLTVL.

In its sample, this clone was seen once. This rearrangement joins TRBV13 to TRBJ1-1, with unresolved D. Trimming removed 0 bases at V and 1 base at J, with 9 bases between. The CDR3 sequence is 15 residues long. Germline assignment: CDR1 PRHDT and CDR2 FYEKMQ (reference sequence). The DNA for the CDR3 is TGTGCCAGCAGCTTAGGTACGGGTTGGAACACTGAAGCTTTCTTT. Its protein product is CASSLGTGWNTEAFF. The whole variable domain, filled in from reference TRBV13 and TRBJ1-1, reads AAGVIQSPRHLIKEKRETATLKCYPIPRHDTVYWYQQGPGQDPQFLISFYEKMQSDKGSIPDRFSAQQFSDYHSELNMSSLELGDSALYFCASSLGTGWNTEAFFGQGTRLTVV.

The chain recombines TRBV27 with TRBJ2-7; 7 bases map to TRBD1. Germline lookup yields CDR1 MNHEY and CDR2 SMNVEV (reference sequence). The CDR3 is 14 residues long. J gave up 4 bases and V 2 bases, and 5 bases lay outside the gene matches. In DNA, the CDR3 is TGTGCCAGCAGTTTAAAGGGGGCTCTATACGAGCAGTACTTC. As protein: CASSLKGALYEQYF.

The V and J genes are TRBV29-1 and TRBJ2-7; a weak D match, TRBD2 (6 bases). This CDR3 has 14 amino acids. Trimming left V 6 bases short and J 4 bases short, with 19 bases between. Germline CDR1 is SQVTM and CDR2 is ANQGSEA. This chain's CDR3 is CSVMEQEGPYEQYF. The CDR3 DNA reads as TGCAGCGTGATGGAGCAGGAGGGACCGTACGAGCAGTACTTC.

The sample holds a few counts of this clone. The chain links TRBV7-8 to TRBJ1-1, with unresolved D. The CDR3 extends over 11 amino acids. Trimming cost V 1 base and J 11 bases, with 8 bases left between them. The germline V gene has CDR1 SGHVS and CDR2 FQNEAQ. CDR3 sequence reads: CASSLGENAFF. The CDR3 DNA reads TGTGCCAGCAGCTTAGGGGAGAATGCTTTCTTT.

The chain couples TRBV2 to TRBJ2-7; TRBD2 is a possible D gene (5 bases). Germline lookup yields CDR1 SNHLY and CDR2 FYNNEI. The CDR3 runs 13 residues. Trimming shortened V by 4 bases and J by 4 bases, and 11 bases separated the two germline ends. CDR3 protein: CASSGRRDYEQYF. The CDR3 DNA sequence: TGTGCCAGCAGTGGTCGACGGGATTACGAGCAGTACTTC.

CDR3 coding DNA: TGTGCCAGCAGTTCAGGACAGGGGCAAACCTACGAGCAGTACTTC. It yields the protein CASSSGQGQTYEQYF. The chain is built from TRBV27 and TRBJ2-7; TRBD1 matches at 9 bases. Per the germline V gene, CDR1 is MNHEY and CDR2 is SMNVEV (reference sequence). V was clipped by 4 bases and J by 2 bases; unmatched bases: 6. The CDR3 length is 15 residues.

The chain couples TRBV7-9 to TRBJ2-1, with 8 positions matching TRBD1. V gave up 8 bases and J gave up 6 bases; unmatched junction bases: 12. Germline loops: CDR1 SEHNR, CDR2 FQNEAQ (reference sequence). This CDR3 has 15 residues. CDR3 sequence reads: CASGAGQANFNEQFF. CDR3 bases: TGTGCCAGCGGCGCGGGACAGGCGAATTTCAATGAGCAGTTCTTC.

The chain couples TRBV5-8 to TRBJ2-1; TRBD2 might be the D (6 bases). The V end lost 2 bases, the J end lost 5 bases, and 11 bases lay between the germline ends. Germline CDR1 SGHTS, CDR2 YDEGEE. The CDR3 is made up of 14 amino acids. The CDR3 DNA sequence: TGTGCCAGCAGCTTACCGGGACTCCACAATGAGCAGTTCTTC. This gives the protein CASSLPGLHNEQFF.

The V gene is TRBV5-1, the J gene TRBJ2-1; 8 nucleotides agree with TRBD1. CDR3 size: 14 residues. V trimming: 2 bases; J trimming: 7 bases; junction bases outside the gene matches: 5. Germline assignment: CDR1 SGHRS and CDR2 YFSETQ. This CDR3 is CASSLQGVLNEQFF. DNA of the CDR3: TGCGCCAGCAGCTTACAGGGGGTTCTGAATGAGCAGTTCTTC.

About this clone itself: One junction end disagrees with the germline gene, perhaps due to a read error. The V and J genes are TRBV7-9 and TRBJ2-6; D might be TRBD2 (5 bases). CDR3 length: 18 residues. Germline lookup yields CDR1 SEHNR and CDR2 FQNEAQ (reference sequence). The CDR3 is CASTLRGSGITGANVLTF. The CDR3 DNA reads as TGTGCCAGCACCTTAAGAGGGTCGGGGATCACTGGGGCCAACGTCCTGACTTTC.

The chain employs TRBV5-4 and TRBJ2-1; 8 positions agree with TRBD2. The CDR3 has 15 residues. V lost 2 bases to trimming and J lost 7 bases; unmatched junction nucleotides: 8. Germline V gene sequence: CDR1 SGHNT, CDR2 YYREEE (reference sequence). The DNA for the CDR3 is TGTGCCAGCAGCTTAGGTCGCGGGAGGTGGAATGAGCAGTTCTTC. Its protein product is CASSLGRGRWNEQFF.

The chain recombines TRBV2 with TRBJ2-3, with a tentative D call TRBD1 (5 bases). From germline, CDR1 is SNHLY and CDR2 FYNNEI. V was cut by 2 bases and J by 0 bases, with 21 bases left in between. CDR3 length: 19 amino acids. The CDR3: CASSEPPDIHRASTDTQYF. The CDR3 bases are TGTGCCAGCAGTGAACCCCCGGACATACATAGGGCTAGCACAGATACGCAGTATTTT.

The chain is built from TRBV15 and TRBJ1-5, with 7 bases that match TRBD1. With V trimmed by 5 bases and J by 2 bases, 3 bases remained unmatched. Germline loops: CDR1 LNHNV, CDR2 YYDKDF (reference sequence). This CDR3 comprises 14 residues. CDR3 sequence (DNA): TGTGCCACCAGCGTTGACAGGGGCAATCAGCCCCAGCATTTT. Translating gives CATSVDRGNQPQHF.

The V call is TRBV28, the J call TRBJ1-5; weak D call: TRBD1 (5 bases). Germline-derived CDR1 and CDR2 are MDHEN and SYDVKM. The CDR3 covers 16 residues. Trimming stripped 8 bases from V and 2 bases from J, with 19 bases between. CDR3 protein: CASGDPRGSRNQPQHF. The CDR3 DNA sequence: TGTGCCAGCGGAGATCCAAGGGGATCGCGCAATCAGCCCCAGCATTTT. The full variable domain, completed using reference TRBV28 and TRBJ1-5, is DVKVTQSSRYLVKRTGEKVFLECVQDMDHENMFWYRQDPGLGLRLIYFSYDVKMKEKGDIPEGYSVSREKKERFSLILESASTNQTSMYLCASGDPRGSRNQPQHFGDGTRLSIL.

The rearrangement uses TRBV2 and TRBJ1-5; no clear D gene. The germline gives CDR1 SNHLY, CDR2 FYNNEI. The CDR3 covers 11 residues. V lost 3 bases to trimming and J lost 9 bases, with 6 bases between them. The CDR3 DNA is TGTGCCAGCAGTGATGGTAGGCCCCAGCATTTT. Its protein product is CASSDGRPQHF.

The chain is built from TRBV27 and TRBJ2-7, with D hard to call. The CDR3 runs 13 residues. The germline V gene encodes CDR1 MNHEY and CDR2 SMNVEV (reference sequence). V dropped 3 bases and J dropped 0 bases, with 6 bases sitting between them. CDR3 loop: CASSLMSSYEQYF. DNA of the CDR3: TGTGCCAGCAGTTTGATGAGCTCCTACGAGCAGTACTTC.

The J gene is TRBJ2-3, the V gene TRBV10-3, with 10 bases fitting TRBD2. The CDR3 loop spans 14 amino acids. With V trimmed by 9 bases and J by 5 bases, 8 bases remained unmatched. In germline, CDR1 is ENHRY, CDR2 SYGVKD. The CDR3 bases are TGTGCCATGAGCGGGAGGGCCCGTCTAGATACGCAGTATTTT. Residues: CAMSGRARLDTQYF.

The chain has TRBV11-2 and TRBJ1-5, with TRBD1 matching 8 bases. V trimming: 1 base; J trimming: 5 bases; junction bases outside the gene matches: 7. The CDR3 totals 16 residues. Per germline, CDR1 SGHAT and CDR2 FQNNGV. This CDR3 is CASSLGNTGGYQPQHF. The CDR3, as DNA: TGTGCCAGCAGCTTAGGCAATACAGGGGGATATCAGCCCCAGCATTTT.

V gene TRBV7-9 combines with J gene TRBJ2-7; 7 bases align to TRBD1. Germline V gene data show CDR1 as SEHNR and CDR2 as FQNEAQ (reference sequence). The CDR3 has 15 residues. V lost 5 bases to trimming and J lost 5 bases; unmatched junction nucleotides: 12. In DNA form, the CDR3 reads TGTGCCAGCAGCCCACAAGGGACAGCTCTCAACGAGCAGTACTTC. Encoded protein: CASSPQGTALNEQYF. Together with reference TRBV7-9 and TRBJ2-7, the CDR3 gives the full variable domain: DTGVSQNPRHKITKRGQNVTFRCDPISEHNRLYWYRQTLGQGPEFLTYFQNEAQLEKSRLLSDRFSAERPKGSFSTLEIQRTEQGDSAMYLCASSPQGTALNEQYFGPGTRLTVT.

The rearrangement uses TRBV7-2 and TRBJ2-5, with D possibly being TRBD2 (5 bases). Looked up from germline, CDR1 is SGHTA and CDR2 is FQGNSA. This CDR3 has 12 residues. Trimming removed 6 bases from V and 5 bases from J, with 10 bases in between. CDR3 residues: CASSSSRETQYF. The CDR3 bases are TGTGCCAGCAGTTCTAGCAGGGAGACCCAGTACTTC.

The chain is built from TRBV28 and TRBJ2-7; 10 nucleotides agree with TRBD1. V was pared by 5 bases and J by 3 bases, with 7 bases of the junction left unmatched. The CDR3 runs to 15 residues. Germline values: CDR1 MDHEN, CDR2 SYDVKM. CDR3 in amino acids: CASSTPGQGIYEQYF. DNA for the CDR3: TGTGCCAGCAGTACACCGGGACAGGGGATCTACGAGCAGTACTTC.

The chain is built from TRBV28 and TRBJ1-4, with D possibly matching TRBD1 (5 bases). This CDR3 is built from 14 residues. Looked up from germline, CDR1 is MDHEN and CDR2 is SYDVKM. V was trimmed by 6 bases and J by 7 bases, leaving 15 bases between them. CDR3 sequence reads: CASSPGGVVEKLFF. The CDR3 DNA reads TGTGCCAGCAGCCCGGGAGGGGTGGTTGAAAAACTGTTTTTT.